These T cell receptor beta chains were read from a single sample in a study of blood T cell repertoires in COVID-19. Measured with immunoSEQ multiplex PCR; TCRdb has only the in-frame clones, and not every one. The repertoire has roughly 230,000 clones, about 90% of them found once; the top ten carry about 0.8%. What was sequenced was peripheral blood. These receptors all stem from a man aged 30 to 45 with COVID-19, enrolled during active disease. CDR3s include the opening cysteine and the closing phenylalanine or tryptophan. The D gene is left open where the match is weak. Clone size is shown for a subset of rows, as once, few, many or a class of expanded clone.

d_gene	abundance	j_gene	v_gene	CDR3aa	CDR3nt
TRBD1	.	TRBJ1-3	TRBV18	CASSPGTGASGNTIYF	TGTGCCAGCTCCCCCGGGACAGGGGCTTCTGGAAACACCATATATTTT
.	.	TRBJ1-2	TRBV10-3	CAITQEGGYTF	TGTGCCATCACACAGGAGGGTGGCTACACCTTC
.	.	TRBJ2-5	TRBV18	CASSPLSGGRKTQYF	TGTGCCAGCTCACCCCTCTCCGGGGGACGAAAGACCCAGTACTTC
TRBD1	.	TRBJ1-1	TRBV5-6	CASSGETGIDTEAFF	TGTGCCAGCAGCGGAGAGACAGGGATCGACACTGAAGCTTTCTTT
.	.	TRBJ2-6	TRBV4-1	CASSQDRGARWTGANVLTF	TGCGCCAGCAGCCAAGATCGGGGGGCGCGCTGGACCGGGGCCAACGTCCTGACTTTC
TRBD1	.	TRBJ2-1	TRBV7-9	CATGGRTGGLHEQFF	TGTGCCACCGGGGGCCGGACAGGGGGTCTGCATGAGCAGTTCTTC
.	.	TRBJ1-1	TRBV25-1	CASRQGANTEAFF	TGTGCCAGCAGACAGGGTGCGAACACTGAAGCTTTCTTT
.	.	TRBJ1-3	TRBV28	CASSSIQGTGNTIYF	TGTGCCAGCAGTTCCATCCAGGGGACTGGAAACACCATATATTTT
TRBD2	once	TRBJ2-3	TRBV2	CANRRGGLTDTQYF	TGTGCCAACCGACGGGGGGGCCTGACAGATACGCAGTATTTT
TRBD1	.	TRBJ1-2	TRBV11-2	CASSLDGRQGGGYGYTF	TGTGCCAGCAGCTTAGATGGGAGACAGGGGGGTGGATATGGCTACACCTTC
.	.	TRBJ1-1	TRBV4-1	CASSQAGDTEAFF	TGCGCCAGCAGCCAAGCAGGGGACACTGAAGCTTTCTTT
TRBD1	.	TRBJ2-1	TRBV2	CASTGVYNEQFF	TGTGCCAGTACAGGGGTCTACAATGAGCAGTTCTTC
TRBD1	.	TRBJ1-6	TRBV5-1	CASSKQGTPLNSPLHF	TGCGCCAGCAGCAAACAGGGGACCCCACTGAATTCACCCCTCCACTTT
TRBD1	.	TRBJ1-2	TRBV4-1	CASSQDGPGGYGYTF	TGCGCCAGCAGCCAAGATGGGCCAGGGGGCTATGGCTACACCTTC
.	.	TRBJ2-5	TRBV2	CASTLQETQYF	TGTGCCAGCACGTTACAAGAGACCCAGTACTTC
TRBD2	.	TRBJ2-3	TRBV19	CASSIWLAGGRTDTQYF	TGTGCCAGTAGTATTTGGCTAGCGGGGGGCAGGACAGATACGCAGTATTTT
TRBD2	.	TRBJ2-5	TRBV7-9	CASSLASGGVSATQYF	TGTGCCAGCAGCTTAGCGAGCGGGGGGGTTTCGGCGACCCAGTACTTC
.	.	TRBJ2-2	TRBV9	CASSALLGETGELFF	TGTGCCAGCAGCGCCCTCTTGGGAGAAACCGGGGAGCTGTTTTTT
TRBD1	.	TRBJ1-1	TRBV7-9	CASSLRGTAEAFF	TGTGCCAGCAGCTTGCGCGGGACAGCTGAAGCTTTCTTT
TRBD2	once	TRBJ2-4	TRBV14	CASSQDSTSGAGIQYF	TGTGCCAGCAGCCAAGATTCTACTAGCGGGGCAGGTATTCAGTACTTC
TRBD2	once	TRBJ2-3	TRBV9	CASSVGGGNKDTQYF	TGTGCCAGCAGCGTAGGCGGGGGGAATAAAGATACGCAGTATTTT
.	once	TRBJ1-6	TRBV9	CASSVATPGANSPLHF	TGTGCCAGCAGCGTAGCTACGCCTGGGGCTAATTCACCCCTCCACTTT
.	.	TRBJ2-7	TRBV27	CASSVSFLSSYEQYF	TGTGCCAGCAGTGTCTCTTTTCTCAGCTCCTACGAGCAGTACTTC
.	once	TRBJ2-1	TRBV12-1	CASSSCPMEREQFF	TGTGCCAGCAGCTCATGCCCAATGGAGCGTGAGCAGTTCTTC
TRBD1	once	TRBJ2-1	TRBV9	CASSVQAEGAVFDEQFF	TGTGCCAGCAGCGTACAAGCTGAGGGGGCAGTTTTTGATGAGCAGTTCTTC
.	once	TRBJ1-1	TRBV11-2	CASSSRGWGTEAFF	TGTGCCAGCAGCTCCCGGGGGTGGGGCACTGAAGCTTTCTTT
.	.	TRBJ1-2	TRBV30	CAWSGGSFGYTF	TGTGCCTGGAGTGGCGGATCTTTTGGCTACACCTTC
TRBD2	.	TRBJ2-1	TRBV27	CASSLSPWGGNNEQFF	TGTGCCAGCAGTTTATCCCCCTGGGGGGGGAATAATGAGCAGTTCTTC
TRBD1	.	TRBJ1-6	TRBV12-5	CASTGGDNSPLHF	TGTGCTAGCACAGGGGGCGATAATTCACCCCTCCACTTT
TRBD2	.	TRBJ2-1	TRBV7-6	CASSPMYSGGPSYNEQFF	TGTGCCAGCAGCCCGATGTATAGCGGGGGGCCCTCCTACAATGAGCAGTTCTTC